The 27 T cell receptor beta chains presented below share a single source sample, sequenced in a study of cytomegalovirus exposure and HLA in healthy donors. PCR involved 60 Vbeta and 13 Jbeta primers. Using immunoSEQ multiplex PCR, the repertoire was profiled, and TCRdb retains in-frame clones only, with some absent. The table records over 100,000 clones, approximately 71% of them present only once. Sequencing used PBMCs. Source of these receptors: a man aged 40-49 years in good health and CMV-seronegative.

The V call is TRBV4-3, the J call TRBJ2-4, with TRBD1 identical over 9 bases. The trim removed 6 bases at V and 9 bases at J, leaving 9 bases unmatched. This CDR3 region has 14 residues. Germline V gene lookup returns CDR1 LGHNA and CDR2 YSLEER. The CDR3 DNA follows: TGCGCCAGCAGTCCCGGACAGGGGAGAGGCATTCAGTACTTC. It yields the protein CASSPGQGRGIQYF.

The chain recombines TRBV5-4 with TRBJ2-1; 11 bases line up with TRBD2. The germline V gene has CDR1 SGHNT and CDR2 YYREEE (reference sequence). Trimming at V came to 4 bases and at J to 7 bases, leaving 10 bases not matched to a gene. The CDR3 spans 16 residues. DNA for the CDR3: TGTGCCAGCAGCGACCAGGGGCTAGCGGGGGGTAATGAGCAGTTCTTC. It specifies CASSDQGLAGGNEQFF.

The genes are TRBV18 and TRBJ1-5, with 9 bases that match TRBD1. This CDR3 has 15 amino acids. CDR1 is KGHSH, CDR2 LQKENI, per germline. V dropped 4 bases and J dropped 3; count of bases not matched to a gene: 4. The CDR3 loop reads CASSLGQGFNQPQHF. As DNA, the CDR3 is TGTGCCAGCTCACTGGGACAGGGATTCAATCAGCCCCAGCATTTT.

This chain uses TRBV7-2 with TRBJ2-7; 10 bases are a match to TRBD1. The V segment lost 5 bases and the J segment 4 bases; nucleotides outside the gene matches: 5. CDR1 and CDR2 from the germline V gene are SGHTA and FQGNSA. This CDR3 spans 14 amino acids. CDR3 sequence reads: CASSPWTGGYEQYF. CDR3 nucleotides: TGTGCCAGCAGCCCTTGGACAGGGGGGTACGAGCAGTACTTC.

The chain is built from TRBV4-3 and TRBJ2-7; D is ambiguous. Trimming took off 0 bases at V and 3 bases at J, with 9 bases between the two ends. CDR3 length: 14 amino acids. Germline assignment: CDR1 LGHNA and CDR2 YSLEER. The CDR3 region has the DNA TGCGCCAGCAGCCAAGACTCCCGTTACTACGAGCAGTACTTC. It specifies CASSQDSRYYEQYF.

The chain uses TRBV4-3 and TRBJ2-7, with 8 bases lining up with TRBD1. V lost 0 bases, J lost 0 bases, and 4 bases stayed unmatched. Germline V CDR1 and CDR2: LGHNA, YSLEER. The CDR3 is 16 amino acids. DNA of the CDR3: TGCGCCAGCAGCCAAGATTGGGACAGGAGCTCCTACGAGCAGTACTTC. It translates to CASSQDWDRSSYEQYF.

CDR3 nucleotide sequence: TGTGCCAGCAGTTACGGGAGTCCCGCTGAGGTGCCCCAGCATTTT. This encodes CASSYGSPAEVPQHF. The chain links TRBV6-5 to TRBJ1-5; no clear D gene. The length of the CDR3 is 15 residues. CDR1 is MNHEY and CDR2 is SVGAGI in the germline V gene. V lost 2 bases to trimming and J lost 9 bases, with 17 bases between them.

This chain links TRBV2 with TRBJ2-5, with 13 bases fitting TRBD2. J lost 2 bases, V lost 0 bases, and 9 bases had no gene match. The CDR3 has 19 amino acids. Germline CDR1 is SNHLY and CDR2 is FYNNEI. CDR3 in amino acids: CASSEAPRLAGGRQETQYF. The CDR3 DNA follows: TGTGCCAGCAGTGAAGCGCCCCGACTAGCGGGGGGACGTCAAGAGACCCAGTACTTC.

The chain joins TRBV25-1 to TRBJ2-5; 10 positions agree with TRBD1. The assigned J gene may be wrong: the sequence end matches TRBJ2-7 better. This CDR3 spans 15 amino acids. CDR1 MGHDK and CDR2 SYGVNS come from the germline V gene. This CDR3 is CASSRNTDRGAEQYF. The CDR3 nucleotides are TGTGCCAGCAGTAGGAACACGGACAGGGGGGCCGAGCAGTACTTC.

There are a few counts of this clone. The chain is built from TRBV11-1 and TRBJ2-5; possible D gene TRBD1, 5 bases. The germline V gene encodes CDR1 SGHAT and CDR2 FQDESV (reference sequence). This CDR3 is built from 13 residues. Trimming cost V 5 bases and J 5 bases, with 12 bases left between them. In DNA form, the CDR3 reads TGTGCCAGCAGCCCTCAGGGTTGGGAGACCCAGTACTTC. As protein: CASSPQGWETQYF.

Note on this clone: One junction end disagrees with the germline gene, perhaps due to a read error. CDR3 amino acids: CAGSSPGQNTEAFF. The CDR3 DNA is TGTGCCGGCAGTTCCCCGGGACAGAACACTGAAGCTTTCTTT. V is TRBV27 and J is TRBJ1-1, with a weak D call TRBD1 (6 bases). The CDR3 contains 14 residues. Germline V gene lookup returns CDR1 MNHEY and CDR2 SMNVEV (reference sequence).

As concerns this clone: Other DNA sequences in the same sample also yield this CDR3. This sequence joins TRBV5-6 and TRBJ1-6; possibly TRBD1 for D (5 bases). The V and J ends lost 2 bases and 9 bases respectively, with 15 bases between them. Germline V CDR1 and CDR2: SGHDT, YYEEEE. There are 15 residues in the CDR3. CDR3 loop: CASSLGQGLGSPLHF. In DNA, the CDR3 is TGTGCCAGCAGCTTAGGGCAGGGTTTAGGTTCACCCCTCCACTTT.

This clone was seen only a few times. V is TRBV27 and J is TRBJ2-1; 11 bases are a match to TRBD2. CDR1 MNHEY and CDR2 SMNVEV come from the germline V gene (reference sequence). The CDR3 has 16 amino acids. Unmatched junction bases numbered 5, after V lost 5 bases and J lost 2 bases. CDR3 sequence: CASSLLLAGAYNEQFF. Here the CDR3 DNA reads TGTGCCAGCAGTCTATTACTAGCGGGGGCCTACAATGAGCAGTTCTTC.

This clone has a handful of counts. The chain recombines TRBV4-2 with TRBJ1-6; 7 bases match TRBD1. J gave up 6 bases and V 2 bases, and 4 bases lay outside the gene matches. Germline CDR1 LGHNA, CDR2 YNFKEQ. This CDR3 is built from 15 residues. In DNA, the CDR3 is TGTGCCAGCAGCCAAACAGGGGTTGGTAATTCACCCCTCCACTTT. Translating it yields CASSQTGVGNSPLHF.

The chain is built from TRBV7-2 and TRBJ2-2; D may be TRBD1 (5 bases). The germline CDR1 and CDR2 sequences are SGHTA and FQGNSA. The CDR3 runs 13 residues. V lost 0 bases and J 6 bases, leaving 5 bases between the germline ends. CDR3 nucleotide sequence: TGTGCCAGCAGCTTAGCGGGGCCCGGGGAGCTGTTTTTT. It codes for CASSLAGPGELFF.

This clone was recorded a few times. The chain's CDR3 is CASSPQGALYEQYF. The CDR3 bases are TGTGCCAGCAGCCCGCAGGGGGCCCTCTACGAGCAGTACTTC. The V call is TRBV9, the J call TRBJ2-7; TRBD1 aligns across 8 bases. The CDR3 has 14 amino acids. V lost 4 bases to trimming and J lost 3 bases; unmatched junction nucleotides: 6. Germline CDR1 and CDR2: SGDLS and YYNGEE.

This sequence joins TRBV2 and TRBJ1-5, with TRBD1 matching over 11 bases. V gave up 6 bases and J gave up 0 bases; unmatched junction bases: 10. Looked up from germline, CDR1 is SNHLY and CDR2 is FYNNEI. The CDR3 runs 18 residues. CDR3 amino acids: CASSLGTGGIISNQPQHF. In nucleotides, the CDR3 is TGTGCCAGCAGCCTAGGGACAGGGGGAATTATTAGCAATCAGCCCCAGCATTTT.

This clone was observed once. The chain combines TRBV6-1 with TRBJ2-2, with D possibly TRBD1 on 6 matching bases. CDR1 is MNHNS and CDR2 is SASEGT in the germline V gene. This CDR3 spans 13 amino acids. The V gene lost 7 bases and the J gene lost 5 bases, with 11 bases spanning the gap. As DNA, the CDR3 is TGTGCCAGCATCCAGGGGCGGACCGGGGAGCTGTTTTTT. Residues: CASIQGRTGELFF.

This chain links TRBV4-1 with TRBJ1-1; weak D call: TRBD1 (6 bases). The V end lost 1 base, the J end lost 7 bases, and 7 bases lay between the germline ends. Germline V CDR1 and CDR2: MGHRA, YSYEKL. This CDR3 has 12 amino acids. The CDR3 region has the DNA TGCGCCAGCAGCCAAGGGACAGTTGAAGCTTTCTTT. This codes for CASSQGTVEAFF.

V and J are TRBV4-3 and TRBJ2-1, with TRBD2 identical over 8 bases. Losses at the gene ends were 4 bases for V and 3 bases for J; bases not matched to a gene: 5. CDR1 is LGHNA and CDR2 is YSLEER in the germline V gene. The CDR3 is 15 residues long. CDR3 in amino acids: CASSPSGGDYNEQFF. In DNA form, the CDR3 reads TGCGCCAGCAGCCCCAGCGGGGGAGACTACAATGAGCAGTTCTTC.

In its sample, this clone was seen a few times. The chain carries TRBV4-2 and TRBJ2-1; D ambiguous. V was cut by 1 base and J by 3 bases, with 4 bases left in between. Germline CDR1 is LGHNA and CDR2 is YNFKEQ. The CDR3 loop spans 13 amino acids. The CDR3 region has the DNA TGTGCCAGCAGCCAAGGAGGCTACAATGAGCAGTTCTTC. Its protein product is CASSQGGYNEQFF.

Note on this clone: Within the sample, other DNA sequences also encode this same CDR3. The rearrangement joins TRBV30 to TRBJ1-1; D gene unclear. CDR1 is GTSNPN, CDR2 SVGIG, per germline (reference sequence). V lost 1 base and J 2 bases, leaving 5 bases between the germline ends. The CDR3 has 12 amino acids. The CDR3 coding sequence is TGTGCCTGGAGTGGGCTTAACACTGAAGCTTTCTTT. Translation: CAWSGLNTEAFF.

V gene TRBV6-6 combines with J gene TRBJ2-1; 7 bases fit TRBD2. The V and J ends lost 11 bases and 5 bases, in that order; junction bases with no gene match: 12. There are 14 residues in the CDR3. CDR1 and CDR2 (germline): MNHNY, SVGAGI (reference sequence). CDR3 sequence: CACHPRRGNNEQFF. The CDR3 region has the DNA TGTGCCTGCCACCCTCGGCGGGGGAACAATGAGCAGTTCTTC.

The chain carries TRBV5-6 and TRBJ1-5, with a possible D match to TRBD1 (5 bases). This CDR3 is 14 amino acids long. Trimming stripped 0 bases from V and 8 bases from J, with 12 bases between. In germline, CDR1 is SGHDT, CDR2 YYEEEE. The CDR3 DNA follows: TGTGCCAGCAGCTTGGGGAGGGGAAACAAGCCCCAGCATTTT. Translation: CASSLGRGNKPQHF.

The table lists this clone with a count of one. The chain links TRBV6-1 to TRBJ2-3, with 13 bases aligning to TRBD2. The germline V gene encodes CDR1 MNHNS and CDR2 SASEGT. With 4 bases clipped from V and 3 bases from J, the junction kept 4 bases outside the gene matches. The CDR3 loop spans 16 amino acids. The CDR3 loop is CASSAPGLAGTDTQYF. CDR3 nucleotide sequence: TGTGCCAGCAGTGCGCCGGGACTAGCGGGGACAGATACGCAGTATTTT.

The chain has TRBV4-1 and TRBJ1-5; 7 bases are a match to TRBD1. The CDR3 is made up of 14 amino acids. Germline values: CDR1 MGHRA, CDR2 YSYEKL. V was pared by 1 base and J by 4 bases, with 1 base of the junction left unmatched. This chain's CDR3 is CASSQAGGNQPQHF. The CDR3 DNA is TGCGCCAGCAGCCAAGCAGGGGGAAATCAGCCCCAGCATTTT.

The chain has TRBV7-9 and TRBJ2-2; 7 nucleotides match TRBD1. The germline CDR1 and CDR2 sequences are SEHNR and FQNEAQ (reference sequence). The V gene end was trimmed by 1 base and the J gene end by 4 bases; junction bases not matched to a gene: 3. This CDR3 has 15 residues. CDR3 nucleotides: TGTGCCAGCAGCTTAGAGGCAGGGGGCACCGGGGAGCTGTTTTTT. Amino acid sequence: CASSLEAGGTGELFF.